This TCR beta chain was identified in a study of regulatory T cells in long-lasting Graves disease. Across the whole study: Positive TSH receptor antibodies alongside over 5 years of antithyroid drugs were what marked Graves' disease as persistent.

For this clonotype: Its antigen is currently unknown.

Libraries of TCR beta came from iRepertoire HTBI primers plus Arm-PCR of CDR3 regions. A single record per CDR3 protein comes from TCRdb applying MiXCR to the multiplex PCR reads. The sample carries 700,000 or so distinct CDR3 sequences, 30% recorded once. Study-wide points: Because few samples were included, accuracy may have been lower.

Specified time point: persistent/refractory GD, antithyroid drugs over 5 years with positive TRAb. Scientists built the TCR library using RNA that was extracted from PBMCs. CDR3 length: 13 residues. V was pared by 4 bases and J by 4 bases, with 8 bases between. The germline CDR1 and CDR2 sequences are DFQATT and SNEGSKA (reference sequence). This specimen consisted of peripheral blood mononuclear cells (PBMCs), obtained when the disease was refractory, from a patient treated with antithyroid drugs. The chain recombines TRBV20-1 with TRBJ1-6; possible D gene TRBD1, 6 bases. The source of this sequence is a female donor with Graves disease. The CDR3 region has the DNA TGCAGTGCTATCCAGGGGTATAATTCACCCCTCCACTTT. Amino acids: CSAIQGYNSPLHF.